The 21 T cell receptor beta chains reported below all come from one sample, sequenced in a study of identical twins. TCRdb ran MiXCR on the 5' RACE reads and lists one entry per CDR3 protein. The sample lists hundreds of thousands of distinct CDR3 sequences, around a sixth occurring once. The same data also went into a second study, on T cells expressing NK-cell markers.

Sequencing input: PBMCs. These receptors came from a woman aged 18-29 years in good health.

Regarding this clonotype: Possible read error: a much larger clone is one base away. This sequence joins TRBV7-9 and TRBJ2-6; the D is unclear. The CDR3 extends over 14 amino acids. Germline V CDR1 and CDR2: SEHNR, FQNEAQ (reference sequence). Deletions cut 3 bases from V and 0 bases from J, with 3 bases between. The CDR3 coding sequence is TGTGCCAGCAGCTTCTACTCTGGGGCCAACGTCCTGACTTTC. It translates to CASSFYSGANVLTF. Combining the CDR3 with reference TRBV7-9 and TRBJ2-6 gives the whole variable domain DTGVSQNPRHKITKRGQNVTFRCDPISEHNRLYWYRQTLGQGPEFLTYFQNEAQLEKSRLLSDRFSAERPKGSFSTLEIQRTEQGDSAMYLCASSFYSGANVLTFGAGSRLTVL.

The chain employs TRBV29-1 and TRBJ2-6, with D unclear. The CDR3 spans 14 residues. Germline lookup yields CDR1 SQVTM and CDR2 ANQGSEA. Trimming cost V 4 bases and J 4 bases, with 11 bases left between them. This chain's CDR3 is CSVVVGGGANVLTF. The DNA of the CDR3 is TGCAGCGTTGTGGTGGGCGGCGGGGCCAACGTCCTGACTTTC.

This clonotype was counted a few times. In DNA, the CDR3 is TGCAGTGCCGCAGGGACAGGGCTTGGAGGGTCTGAAGCTTTCTTT. Its protein product is CSAAGTGLGGSEAFF. The chain links TRBV20-1 to TRBJ1-1, with TRBD1 identical over 9 bases. J gave up 6 bases and V 6 bases, and 14 bases lay outside the gene matches. This CDR3 spans 15 amino acids. Germline V gene sequence: CDR1 DFQATT, CDR2 SNEGSKA (reference sequence).

V gene TRBV7-6 combines with J gene TRBJ2-5, with D tentatively TRBD2 (6 bases). V was clipped by 5 bases and J by 1 base, with 17 bases between them. The CDR3 sequence is 16 residues long. The V gene's germline CDR1 is SGHVS and CDR2 FNYEAQ. Here the CDR3 reads CASSRSMASAQETQYF. The DNA for the CDR3 is TGTGCCAGCAGCCGGAGCATGGCTAGCGCCCAAGAGACCCAGTACTTC.

This clonotype has more than one count but fewer than ten. V and J are TRBV27 and TRBJ1-2; D possibly corresponds to TRBD1 (5 bases). Germline CDR1 is MNHEY and CDR2 is SMNVEV (reference sequence). Trimming took off 0 bases at V and 4 bases at J, with 18 bases between the two ends. The CDR3 is made up of 17 amino acids. The CDR3 region is CASSLSSFRGVAYGYTF. The CDR3 nucleotides read TGTGCCAGCAGTTTATCGAGTTTTAGAGGGGTTGCCTATGGCTACACCTTC.

V is TRBV7-2 and J is TRBJ2-3; D remains ambiguous. The germline V and J ends were trimmed by 6 bases and 7 bases, with 11 bases remaining between them. Germline V gives CDR1 SGHTA, CDR2 FQGNSA. The CDR3 has 12 residues. CDR3: CASSPLVNTQYF. For the CDR3, the DNA is TGTGCCAGCAGTCCCCTAGTTAATACGCAGTATTTT.

This clonotype occurred many times. The rearrangement joins TRBV5-1 to TRBJ2-2, with D hard to call. Germline V CDR1 and CDR2: SGHRS, YFSETQ. This CDR3 has 14 residues. Trimming stripped 0 bases from V and 1 base from J, with 4 bases between. The CDR3 spells CASSLDRNTGELFF. The CDR3 DNA reads as TGCGCCAGCAGCTTGGACAGGAACACCGGGGAGCTGTTTTTT. Full variable domain (outside the CDR3, taken from reference TRBV5-1 and TRBJ2-2): KAGVTQTPRYLIKTRGQQVTLSCSPISGHRSVSWYQQTPGQGLQFLFEYFSETQRNKGNFPGRFSGRQFSNSRSEMNVSTLELGDSALYLCASSLDRNTGELFFGEGSRLTVL.

J is TRBJ2-2 and V is TRBV6-5, with 9 bases aligning to TRBD2. The germline gives CDR1 MNHEY, CDR2 SVGAGI. The junction had 4 bases not matched to a gene; V was cut back by 2 bases and J by 0 bases. This CDR3 is built from 17 residues. DNA for the CDR3: TGTGCCAGCAGTTACGGGGCGGGAGGGTCGAACACCGGGGAGCTGTTTTTT. Residues: CASSYGAGGSNTGELFF.

This clonotype appeared many times. The V and J genes are TRBV12-3 or TRBV12-4 and TRBJ2-1, with 12 bases lining up with TRBD2. This CDR3 is 15 amino acids long. V lost 4 bases and J lost 5; bases outside the gene matches: 3. The CDR3 DNA is TGTGCCAGCAGTTCCCGACTAGCGGGGGACAATGAGCAGTTCTTC. Its protein product is CASSSRLAGDNEQFF.

The V gene is TRBV29-1, the J gene TRBJ2-3; D remains ambiguous. The CDR3 consists of 14 residues. V gave up 7 bases and J gave up 3 bases, with 17 bases separating them. Germline V gene sequence: CDR1 SQVTM, CDR2 ANQGSEA. The DNA of the CDR3 is TGCAGCGGGGCAGATTCAGCCTGGACAGATACGCAGTATTTT. Its protein product is CSGADSAWTDTQYF.

This clonotype was seen a handful of times. The chain is built from TRBV20-1 and TRBJ2-5; D is perhaps TRBD1 (5 bases). The CDR3 runs 13 residues. Germline CDR1 and CDR2: DFQATT and SNEGSKA (reference sequence). V lost 6 bases and J lost 3, with 14 bases in between. For the CDR3, the DNA is TGCAGTGCAAGCCAGGGCGGTGAAGAGACCCAGTACTTC. Its protein product is CSASQGGEETQYF.

This clonotype was seen only a few times. This chain uses TRBV3-1 with TRBJ1-1; D is possibly TRBD1 (5 bases). With 0 bases removed from V and 1 base from J, the gap between germline ends came to 12 bases. CDR3 size: 16 residues. Germline CDR1 LGHDT, CDR2 YNNKEL (reference sequence). This CDR3 reads CASSQEWGPPNTEAFF. For the CDR3, the DNA is TGTGCCAGCAGCCAAGAGTGGGGACCGCCGAACACTGAAGCTTTCTTT.

The rearrangement uses TRBV6-5 and TRBJ2-1; 12 bases map to TRBD2. The CDR3 consists of 16 residues. V lost 1 base and J lost 7; bases outside the gene matches: 5. In germline, CDR1 is MNHEY, CDR2 SVGAGI. The DNA of the CDR3 is TGTGCCAGCAGTTACTTGGCTAGCGGGGGGGCGAATGAGCAGTTCTTC. Translation gives CASSYLASGGANEQFF.

The rearrangement uses TRBV29-1 and TRBJ1-1; D is unclear. Germline V CDR1 and CDR2: SQVTM, ANQGSEA. This CDR3 contains 10 residues. V was shortened by 6 bases and J by 8 bases, with 10 bases between the two germline ends. In DNA, the CDR3 is TGCAGCGTAGATGCCGGGGAAGCTTTCTTT. Translated, it gives CSVDAGEAFF.

The V gene is TRBV12-3 or TRBV12-4, the J gene TRBJ2-1; TRBD2 agrees at 10 bases. With 6 bases clipped from V and 10 bases from J, the junction kept 15 bases outside the gene matches. The CDR3 totals 16 residues. In nucleotides, the CDR3 is TGTGCCAGCAGATCTCCTCGGACTAGCGGTCTTCGAGAGCAGTTCTTC. Amino acid sequence: CASRSPRTSGLREQFF.

This clonotype was counted only a few times. This chain joins TRBV7-9 and TRBJ1-1; tentative D call: TRBD1 (5 bases). CDR1 is SEHNR and CDR2 is FQNEAQ in the germline V gene (reference sequence). This CDR3 comprises 15 residues. The V gene lost 1 base and the J gene lost 3 bases, with 12 bases spanning the gap. CDR3 protein: CASSLGQGGDTEAFF. DNA for the CDR3: TGTGCCAGCAGCTTAGGGCAGGGTGGGGACACTGAAGCTTTCTTT.

This clonotype came up a few times. This chain uses TRBV2 with TRBJ2-6; D is ambiguous. The CDR3 contains 15 residues. Germline CDR1 and CDR2: SNHLY and FYNNEI. V lost 1 base to trimming and J lost 2 bases, with 6 bases between them. The CDR3 sequence: CASSEGGPGANVLTF. In nucleotides, the CDR3 is TGTGCCAGCAGTGAAGGTGGCCCTGGGGCCAACGTCCTGACTTTC.

This chain links TRBV20-1 with TRBJ1-4; maybe TRBD1 (6 bases). Germline CDR1 is DFQATT and CDR2 is SNEGSKA (reference sequence). Trimming removed 0 bases from V and 6 bases from J, with 17 bases in between. The CDR3 consists of 16 residues. DNA of the CDR3: TGCAGTGCTAGAGAGGAAGGACAGTCCCCGGATGAAAAACTGTTTTTT. Translating it yields CSAREEGQSPDEKLFF.

Of note for this clonotype: The junction and the germline gene differ at one end; a read error may be behind it. This chain links TRBV5-1 with TRBJ2-2; D is uncertain. This CDR3 contains 15 residues. Germline lookup yields CDR1 SGHRS and CDR2 YFSETQ. The CDR3: CASSLGFPNTGELFF. As DNA, the CDR3 is TGCGCCAGCAGTTTGGGGTTTCCGAACACCGGGGAGCTGTTTTTT. Based on the CDR3 plus reference TRBV5-1 and TRBJ2-2, the full variable domain is KAGVTQTPRYLIKTRGQQVTLSCSPISGHRSVSWYQQTPGQGLQFLFEYFSETQRNKGNFPGRFSGRQFSNSRSEMNVSTLELGDSALYLCASSLGFPNTGELFFGEGSRLTVL.

This clonotype was seen a handful of times. The genes are TRBV6-2 or TRBV6-3 and TRBJ2-3; D not resolved. Germline V lookup: CDR1 MNHEY, CDR2 SVGEGT. The V and J ends lost 4 bases and 2 bases respectively, with 10 bases between them. This CDR3 is 14 amino acids long. Here the CDR3 reads CASSFRGPTDTQYF. CDR3 coding DNA: TGTGCCAGCAGTTTTCGAGGTCCCACAGATACGCAGTATTTT.

This clonotype was recorded at least ten times. The CDR3 DNA sequence: TGTGCCTCCTGGAATGAGGCTCGCGATGAGCAGTTCTTC. It translates to CASWNEARDEQFF. The chain employs TRBV10-3 and TRBJ2-1, with D unresolved. The germline gives CDR1 ENHRY, CDR2 SYGVKD. CDR3 size: 13 residues. The V end was cut by 11 bases, the J end by 8 bases, with 19 bases between.